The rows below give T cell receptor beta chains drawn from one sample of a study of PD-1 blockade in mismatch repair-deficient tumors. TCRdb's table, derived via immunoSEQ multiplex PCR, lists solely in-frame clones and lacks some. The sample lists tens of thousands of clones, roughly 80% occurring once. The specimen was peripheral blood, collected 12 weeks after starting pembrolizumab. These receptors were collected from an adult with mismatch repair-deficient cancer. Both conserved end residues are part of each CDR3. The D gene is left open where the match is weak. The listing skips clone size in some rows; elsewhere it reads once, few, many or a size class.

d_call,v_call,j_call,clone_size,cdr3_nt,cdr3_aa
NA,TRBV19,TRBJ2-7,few,TGTGCCAGTACCCCTGCGGCGTCCTACGAGCAGTACTTC,CASTPAASYEQYF
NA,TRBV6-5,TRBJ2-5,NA,TGTGCCAGCAGTTACGGTGGAGGTGGGCTAGGGGAGACCCAGTACTTC,CASSYGGGGLGETQYF
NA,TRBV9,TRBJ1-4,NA,TGTGCCAGCAGCCCGAGACAGGCTGAGGGGGTTGAAAAACTGTTTTTT,CASSPRQAEGVEKLFF
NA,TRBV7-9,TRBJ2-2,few,TGTGCCAGCAGCTTAGGGCCGGGGCGGAACACCGGGGAGCTGTTTTTT,CASSLGPGRNTGELFF
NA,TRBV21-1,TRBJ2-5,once,TGTGCCAGCAGCAAACGAGGAAAGCCGGTCGAGACCCAGTACTTC,CASSKRGKPVETQYF
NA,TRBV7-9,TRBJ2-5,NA,TGTGCCAGCAGCTTAGTGGGGCTCCAAGAGACCCAGTACTTC,CASSLVGLQETQYF
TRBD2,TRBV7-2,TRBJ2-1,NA,TGTGCCAGCAGCTTGGGACTAGCGGGGCCCCCGTTCTTC,CASSLGLAGPPFF
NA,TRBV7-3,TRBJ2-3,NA,TGTGCCAGCAGCTTATCCGTACCGACAGATACGCAGTATTTT,CASSLSVPTDTQYF
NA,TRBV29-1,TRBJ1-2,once,TGCAGCGCCGCAACAGCAACCTACTATGGCTACACCTTC,CSAATATYYGYTF
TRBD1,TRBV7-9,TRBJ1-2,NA,TGTGCCAGCAGCTTAGACAGGGGGCATGCCTATGGCTACACCTTC,CASSLDRGHAYGYTF
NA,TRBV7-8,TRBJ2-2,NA,TGTGCCAGCAGCTTATATAGCACCGGGGAGCTGTTTTTT,CASSLYSTGELFF
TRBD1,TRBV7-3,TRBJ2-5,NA,TGTGCCAGCAGCTTAACAAGGGGGCCGAGTGAGACCCAGTACTTC,CASSLTRGPSETQYF
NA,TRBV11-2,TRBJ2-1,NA,TGTGCCAGCAGCCGGAGCGTGGTTGAGCAGTTCTTC,CASSRSVVEQFF
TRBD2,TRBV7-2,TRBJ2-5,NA,TGTGCCAGCAGCCGCCAGGGACTAGCGGGAGAGACCCAGTACTTC,CASSRQGLAGETQYF
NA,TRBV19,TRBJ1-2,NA,TGTGCCAGTAGAGAGGGGCGGTTTAACTTCTTTAACTATGGCTACACCTTC,CASREGRFNFFNYGYTF
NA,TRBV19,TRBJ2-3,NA,TGTGCCAGTTCCCCGGACGGTACGCAGTATTTT,CASSPDGTQYF
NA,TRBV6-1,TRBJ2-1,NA,TGTGCCAGCAGTGAAGCTGGATACAATGAGCAGTTCTTC,CASSEAGYNEQFF
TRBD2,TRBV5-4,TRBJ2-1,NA,TGTGCCAGCAGCTTGAGTAGCGGGGTCCCAGATGAGCAGTTCTTC,CASSLSSGVPDEQFF
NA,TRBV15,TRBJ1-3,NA,TGTGCCACCAGCAGAGATACATCAGGGGCAGGAAACACCATATATTTT,CATSRDTSGAGNTIYF
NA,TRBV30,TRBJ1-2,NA,TGTGCCTGGAACGTTTACGAGAACTATGGCTACACCTTC,CAWNVYENYGYTF
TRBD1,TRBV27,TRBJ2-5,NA,TGTGCCAGCAGCCCTGGGACCGGGACAGGGAGCCAAGAGACCCAGTACTTC,CASSPGTGTGSQETQYF
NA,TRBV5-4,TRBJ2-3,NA,TGTGCCAGCAGCTTGGATGCAGATACGCAGTATTTT,CASSLDADTQYF
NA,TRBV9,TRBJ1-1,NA,TGTGCCAGCAGCGTTACTCCAGACAACGCCGAAGCTTTCTTT,CASSVTPDNAEAFF
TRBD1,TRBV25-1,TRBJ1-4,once,TGTGCCAGCAGTGACCCGGGACAGAAAAATGAAAAACTGTTTTTT,CASSDPGQKNEKLFF
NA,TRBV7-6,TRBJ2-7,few,TGTGCCAGCAGCTTACGACGGGGCGACGAGCAGTACTTC,CASSLRRGDEQYF
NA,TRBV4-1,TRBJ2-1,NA,TGCGCCAGCAGCCAAGATTCTAGTAGTATCTTCAATGAGCAGTTCTTC,CASSQDSSSIFNEQFF
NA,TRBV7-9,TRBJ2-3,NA,TGTGCCAGCAGCTTAACAGGGGAGGCAGATACGCAGTATTTT,CASSLTGEADTQYF
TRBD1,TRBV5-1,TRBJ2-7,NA,TGCGCCAGCAGCTTGGGGGACAGGGAATCGGAGTACTTC,CASSLGDRESEYF
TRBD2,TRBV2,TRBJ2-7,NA,TGTGCCAGCAGTGCTGGTAGCGGGAGCTACGAGCAGTACTTC,CASSAGSGSYEQYF
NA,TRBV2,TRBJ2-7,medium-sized,TGTGCCAGCAGCGCGGACACCTACGAGCAGTACTTC,CASSADTYEQYF
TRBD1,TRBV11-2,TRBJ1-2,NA,TGTGCCAGCAGCCTCGGGACAGGGGGCGCCGATGGCTACACCTTC,CASSLGTGGADGYTF
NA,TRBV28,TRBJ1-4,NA,TGTGCCAGCAGTTTAGGGGAGGGGGATGATGAAAAACTGTTTTTT,CASSLGEGDDEKLFF
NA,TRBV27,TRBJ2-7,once,TGTGCCAGCAGTTGGGGGGATGGGGGCGTCTACGAGCAGTACTTC,CASSWGDGGVYEQYF
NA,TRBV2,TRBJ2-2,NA,TGTGCCACAGAGGGGACGGGACGTCGCACCGGGGAGCTGTTTTTT,CATEGTGRRTGELFF
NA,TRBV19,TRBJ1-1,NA,TGTGCCAGTAGTATAGTTGGGGAAACGAACACTGAAGCTTTCTTT,CASSIVGETNTEAFF
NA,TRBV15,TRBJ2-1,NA,TGTGCGACTCGTGGGGGGTTGTACAATGAGCAGTTCTTC,CATRGGLYNEQFF